This TCR beta chain emerged from a study of cytomegalovirus exposure and HLA in healthy donors. Sequencing was performed with immunoSEQ multiplex PCR; in TCRdb, only in-frame clones are kept and a portion is missing. The sample shows a few hundred thousand clones, about nine tenths of them seen only once. Germline V lookup: CDR1 SNHLY, CDR2 FYNNEI. The ends were cut back, 8 bases at V and 4 bases at J, with 12 bases in the middle. This CDR3 has 13 residues. V gene TRBV2 combines with J gene TRBJ2-1, with no clear D. This TCR was recovered from a woman in her 30s in good health and CMV-seronegative. Sequenced sample: PBMCs. The CDR3 region has the DNA TGTGCCAGCCTACAGACGGCGTACAATGAGCAGTTCTTC. It specifies CASLQTAYNEQFF.